The 19 T cell receptor beta chains below all came from one sample that was sequenced in a study of a mutant IDH1 vaccine in newly diagnosed glioma. Indicated time point: week 35, safety follow-up. Each dose delivered 300 ug of mutant IDH1 20-mer peptide subcutaneously with imiquimod. Their cognate antigens are unknown. Assay: immunoSEQ multiplex PCR; the TCRdb copy retains only in-frame clones and omits some. The repertoire consists of around 60,000 clones, with roughly 79% occurring once and the leading ten covering around 5%. The source was PBMCs, collected from a glioma patient whose treatment included an IDH1 peptide vaccine. The origin of the receptors is a man in his forties or fifties with glioma.

The rearrangement joins TRBV5-4 to TRBJ1-6; TRBD1 might be the D (6 bases). The CDR3 sequence is 15 residues long. V was pared by 4 bases and J by 8 bases, with 16 bases between. CDR1 is SGHNT, CDR2 YYREEE, per germline (reference sequence). The CDR3 sequence: CASSLRSRGYSPLHF. Here the CDR3 DNA reads TGTGCCAGCAGCCTGAGGAGCAGGGGCTATTCACCCCTCCACTTT.

The chain employs TRBV5-1 and TRBJ2-7; no firm D call. CDR1 is SGHRS and CDR2 is YFSETQ in the germline V gene. The V gene lost 4 bases and the J gene lost 2 bases, with 10 bases spanning the gap. CDR3 length: 13 amino acids. CDR3: CASSNDLTYEQYF. The CDR3 DNA follows: TGCGCCAGCAGCAACGACCTTACCTACGAGCAGTACTTC. Full variable domain (missing parts from reference TRBV5-1 and TRBJ2-7): KAGVTQTPRYLIKTRGQQVTLSCSPISGHRSVSWYQQTPGQGLQFLFEYFSETQRNKGNFPGRFSGRQFSNSRSEMNVSTLELGDSALYLCASSNDLTYEQYFGPGTRLTVT.

This chain uses TRBV7-2 with TRBJ1-2; 7 bases fit TRBD1. The CDR3 has 16 amino acids. Germline lookup yields CDR1 SGHTA and CDR2 FQGNSA. V lost 4 bases to trimming and J lost 5 bases; unmatched junction nucleotides: 13. As DNA, the CDR3 is TGTGCCAGCAGCTACGTTTGGAGGCAGGGGGTGTATGGCTACACCTTC. Protein: CASSYVWRQGVYGYTF.

The chain combines TRBV12-5 with TRBJ1-2; no clear D gene. Trimming left V 1 base short and J 13 bases short, with 13 bases between. CDR3 length: 12 residues. Germline CDR1 and CDR2: LGHNT and FRNRAP. Written as DNA, the CDR3 is TGTGCTAGTGGTTTGGGACGGATTTGGAGCACCTTC. Translated: CASGLGRIWSTF. Complete variable domain (other parts from reference TRBV12-5 and TRBJ1-2): DARVTQTPRHKVTEMGQEVTMRCQPILGHNTVFWYRQTMMQGLELLAYFRNRAPLDDSGMPKDRFSAEMPDATLATLKIQPSEPRDSAVYFCASGLGRIWSTFGSGTRLTVV.

The chain couples TRBV4-3 to TRBJ2-1, with unresolved D. Trimming pared 2 bases from V and 0 bases from J, leaving 11 bases between. CDR3 length: 16 amino acids. Germline assignment: CDR1 LGHNA and CDR2 YSLEER. CDR3 protein: CASSQNNPSSYNEQFF. CDR3 DNA: TGCGCCAGCAGCCAAAATAACCCTAGCTCCTACAATGAGCAGTTCTTC.

The V gene is TRBV9, the J gene TRBJ2-3; 8 bases align to TRBD2. The CDR3 is 15 amino acids. Germline V gene lookup returns CDR1 SGDLS and CDR2 YYNGEE. Losses at the gene ends were 4 bases for V and 0 bases for J; bases not matched to a gene: 4. The CDR3 DNA reads TGTGCCAGCAGCCAGGGACTAGGGAGCACAGATACGCAGTATTTT. Protein: CASSQGLGSTDTQYF. Full variable domain (remainder filled in from reference TRBV9 and TRBJ2-3): DSGVTQTPKHLITATGQRVTLRCSPRSGDLSVYWYQQSLDQGLQFLIQYYNGEERAKGNILERFSAQQFPDLHSELNLSSLELGDSALYFCASSQGLGSTDTQYFGPGTRLTVL.

V usage is TRBV28 and J usage is TRBJ2-7; 7 bases are shared with TRBD1. The junction had 5 bases not matched to a gene; V was cut back by 5 bases and J by 4 bases. From germline, CDR1 is MDHEN and CDR2 SYDVKM. The CDR3 has 13 amino acids. The CDR3 sequence is CASSPGGRYEQYF. The CDR3 DNA follows: TGTGCCAGCAGTCCAGGGGGTAGGTACGAGCAGTACTTC.

The CDR3 region is CASSPRTGTYNEQFF. The DNA for the CDR3 is TGTGCCAGCAGCCCCCGGACAGGGACCTACAATGAGCAGTTCTTC. The chain couples TRBV5-4 to TRBJ2-1, with TRBD1 identical over 8 bases. Germline assignment: CDR1 SGHNT and CDR2 YYREEE (reference sequence). Trimming removed 4 bases from V and 2 bases from J; junction bases left unmatched: 5. The CDR3 runs 15 residues.

This clone is a singleton in its sample. The chain has TRBV19 and TRBJ1-2; D remains unclear. V was clipped by 4 bases and J by 5 bases, with 11 bases between them. Germline V gives CDR1 LNHDA, CDR2 SQIVND (reference sequence). The CDR3 sequence is 13 residues long. CDR3 in amino acids: CASSKGVRYGYTF. CDR3 nucleotide sequence: TGTGCCAGTAGTAAGGGCGTAAGGTATGGCTACACCTTC.

This chain links TRBV29-1 with TRBJ2-2, with 9 nucleotides matching TRBD2. This CDR3 is built from 16 residues. Unmatched junction bases numbered 9, after V lost 4 bases and J lost 3 bases. Germline-derived CDR1 and CDR2 are SQVTM and ANQGSEA. The CDR3 DNA is TGCAGCGTTGTACTAGCGGGTGGCCCCCACACCGGGGAGCTGTTTTTT. It specifies CSVVLAGGPHTGELFF.

V and J are TRBV30 and TRBJ2-5, with TRBD1 identical over 7 bases. Germline loops: CDR1 GTSNPN, CDR2 SVGIG (reference sequence). This CDR3 has 14 amino acids. V shed 3 bases and J 4 bases; nucleotides not matched to a gene: 8. The CDR3 coding sequence is TGTGCCTGGAGACCAGGGGCAGGGGGAGAGACCCAGTACTTC. Its protein is CAWRPGAGGETQYF.

The V and J genes are TRBV4-3 and TRBJ1-2, with D unresolved. V was cut by 0 bases and J by 4 bases, with 9 bases left in between. The CDR3 runs 14 residues. Germline CDR1 LGHNA, CDR2 YSLEER. CDR3 amino acids: CASSQDREIYGYTF. The CDR3 coding sequence is TGCGCCAGCAGCCAAGATCGGGAAATCTATGGCTACACCTTC.

This chain joins TRBV9 and TRBJ1-4; no reliable D call. Trimming removed 0 bases from V and 8 bases from J, with 2 bases in between. The CDR3 covers 11 residues. Per germline, CDR1 SGDLS and CDR2 YYNGEE. The CDR3 region has the DNA TGTGCCAGCAGCGTAGGAGAAAAACTGTTTTTT. This translates into CASSVGEKLFF.

The chain recombines TRBV10-3 with TRBJ2-1; D is possibly TRBD1 (6 bases). Trimming took off 5 bases at V and 3 bases at J, with 14 bases between the two ends. The CDR3 sequence is 15 residues long. In germline, CDR1 is ENHRY, CDR2 SYGVKD. CDR3 protein: CAISTGQGVYNEQFF. The CDR3 DNA reads as TGTGCCATCAGTACGGGACAAGGGGTCTACAATGAGCAGTTCTTC.

This chain links TRBV2 with TRBJ2-5; 8 bases line up with TRBD2. The CDR3 has 13 residues. Germline values: CDR1 SNHLY, CDR2 FYNNEI. V lost 10 bases, J lost 7 bases, and 11 bases stayed unmatched. The DNA of the CDR3 is TGTGCCACCGGACTAGCCGCGCAGGGGACCCAGTACTTC. Its protein is CATGLAAQGTQYF.

A single count supports this clone. This chain links TRBV14 with TRBJ2-1; tentative D call: TRBD2 (5 bases). Germline CDR1 and CDR2: SGHDN and FVKESK. The CDR3 length is 14 residues. Trimming stripped 3 bases from V and 10 bases from J, with 16 bases between. Here the CDR3 reads CASSQVNSGGEQFF. CDR3 in DNA: TGTGCCAGCAGCCAGGTTAACTCAGGCGGGGAGCAGTTCTTC. Looking up the rest from reference TRBV14 and TRBJ2-1 gives the full variable domain: EAGVTQFPSHSVIEKGQTVTLRCDPISGHDNLYWYRRVMGKEIKFLLHFVKESKQDESGMPNNRFLAERTGGTYSTLKVQPAELEDSGVYFCASSQVNSGGEQFFGPGTRLTVL.

The rearrangement joins TRBV18 to TRBJ1-1; 11 bases map to TRBD1. Per the germline V gene, CDR1 is KGHSH and CDR2 is LQKENI. The CDR3 is 16 amino acids. The J segment lost 1 base and the V segment lost 3 bases, leaving 4 bases of the junction unmatched. The CDR3 region has the DNA TGTGCCAGCTCACCGTGGACAGGGGGCTCGAACACTGAAGCTTTCTTT. This codes for CASSPWTGGSNTEAFF.

V gene TRBV7-9 combines with J gene TRBJ2-7; D is possibly TRBD2 (5 bases). Trimming removed 2 bases at V and 1 base at J, with 9 bases between. The CDR3 loop spans 14 amino acids. Germline V gives CDR1 SEHNR, CDR2 FQNEAQ (reference sequence). The CDR3 sequence is CASSLKRESYEQYF. The CDR3 DNA reads TGTGCCAGCAGCTTAAAGAGGGAATCCTACGAGCAGTACTTC. Together with reference TRBV7-9 and TRBJ2-7, the CDR3 gives the full variable domain: DTGVSQNPRHKITKRGQNVTFRCDPISEHNRLYWYRQTLGQGPEFLTYFQNEAQLEKSRLLSDRFSAERPKGSFSTLEIQRTEQGDSAMYLCASSLKRESYEQYFGPGTRLTVT.

This clone was observed a single time. This chain joins TRBV4-2 and TRBJ2-1; 14 nucleotides agree with TRBD2. J was trimmed by 0 bases and V by 0 bases; bases with no gene match: 10. The CDR3 is made up of 21 amino acids. Germline assignment: CDR1 LGHNA and CDR2 YNFKEQ. CDR3 bases: TGTGCCAGCAGCCAAGATCCCCTGACTAGCGGGAGGGCCCGCTCCTACAATGAGCAGTTCTTC. Translated: CASSQDPLTSGRARSYNEQFF.